The 11 T cell receptor beta chains below all came from one sample that was sequenced in a study of early T cells in non-severe SARS-CoV-2 infection. TCRdb itself ran the 5' RACE reads through MiXCR, one entry per CDR3 protein. The table includes some 89,000 distinct CDR3 sequences, 9.5% to 11% detected once. The sample consisted of whole blood, taken at baseline. The receptors here all came from an adult who was a healthcare worker with PCR-confirmed SARS-CoV-2 infection or an uninfected control (not recorded which).

The V and J genes are TRBV7-2 and TRBJ2-6, with D unresolved. Germline lookup yields CDR1 SGHTA and CDR2 FQGNSA. This CDR3 is built from 14 residues. V was pared by 5 bases and J by 6 bases, with 11 bases between. CDR3 region: CASSPALQANVLTF. In nucleotides, the CDR3 is TGTGCCAGCAGCCCCGCGTTGCAGGCCAACGTCCTGACTTTC.

Ten or more counts support this clonotype. The V gene is TRBV18, the J gene TRBJ2-2; D is undetermined. The V end lost 6 bases, the J end lost 3 bases, and 14 bases lay between the germline ends. The CDR3 length is 15 residues. Germline V gives CDR1 KGHSH, CDR2 LQKENI. The DNA of the CDR3 is TGTGCCAGCTCCCCCTCACAAGCCTACACCGGGGAGCTGTTTTTT. It codes for CASSPSQAYTGELFF.

The table lists this clonotype with many counts. V gene TRBV14 combines with J gene TRBJ2-7; D perhaps matches TRBD2 (5 bases). Germline CDR1 SGHDN, CDR2 FVKESK. The CDR3 contains 14 residues. V lost 2 bases and J 2 bases, leaving 10 bases between the germline ends. This CDR3 reads CASSQFEGTYEQYF. CDR3 in DNA: TGTGCCAGCAGCCAATTCGAGGGTACCTACGAGCAGTACTTC.

The V call is TRBV29-1, the J call TRBJ1-1, with D possibly being TRBD1 (6 bases). V lost 7 bases and J 1 base, leaving 10 bases between the germline ends. The V gene's germline CDR1 is SQVTM and CDR2 ANQGSEA. This CDR3 contains 12 residues. Written as DNA, the CDR3 is TGCAGCGCGGGGGGCAGGAACACTGAAGCTTTCTTT. It translates to CSAGGRNTEAFF.

The chain joins TRBV3-1 to TRBJ1-6; D gene uncertain. The CDR3 loop spans 12 amino acids. Trimming removed 5 bases from V and 9 bases from J, with 8 bases in between. CDR1 and CDR2 (germline): LGHDT, YNNKEL (reference sequence). The CDR3 DNA is TGTGCCAGCAGCGTCGGTGCTTCACCCCTCCACTTT. Protein sequence: CASSVGASPLHF.

This clonotype was counted only a few times. V is TRBV10-1 and J is TRBJ2-5, with 9 bases aligning to TRBD1. J was trimmed by 5 bases and V by 4 bases; bases with no gene match: 8. This CDR3 region has 15 residues. Germline CDR1 is WNHNN and CDR2 is SYGVQD (reference sequence). The CDR3 is CASSAGTGRVETQYF. The CDR3 region has the DNA TGCGCCAGCAGTGCTGGGACAGGGAGAGTGGAGACCCAGTACTTC.

This clonotype occurred a few times. This chain links TRBV6-5 with TRBJ2-2; either TRBD1 or TRBD2 may fit D (5 bases each). The ends were cut back, 6 bases at V and 6 bases at J, with 14 bases in the middle. The CDR3 is 14 amino acids. CDR1 and CDR2 (germline): MNHEY, SVGAGI. CDR3 region: CASRPPLGAGELFF. The CDR3 nucleotides are TGTGCCAGCAGACCCCCATTGGGGGCCGGGGAGCTGTTTTTT.

This clonotype has just a few counts. The chain has TRBV5-4 and TRBJ2-1; D not certain. The CDR3 has 12 residues. The germline V and J ends were trimmed by 4 bases and 9 bases, with 11 bases remaining between them. Germline V gene sequence: CDR1 SGHNT, CDR2 YYREEE (reference sequence). This chain's CDR3 is CASSPAGGEQFF. CDR3 DNA: TGTGCCAGCAGCCCAGCAGGCGGTGAGCAGTTCTTC.

Ten or more counts support this clonotype. The V gene is TRBV27, the J gene TRBJ2-2; perhaps TRBD2 as D (5 bases). The CDR3 runs 12 residues. Germline V lookup: CDR1 MNHEY, CDR2 SMNVEV (reference sequence). V was trimmed by 0 bases and J by 9 bases, leaving 5 bases between them. DNA for the CDR3: TGTGCCAGCAGTTTATCCGGGAGGGAGCTGTTTTTT. This codes for CASSLSGRELFF.

This chain links TRBV20-1 with TRBJ2-1; D is possibly TRBD1 (6 bases). V gave up 2 bases and J gave up 10 bases, with 12 bases separating them. The CDR3 totals 12 residues. Per germline, CDR1 DFQATT and CDR2 SNEGSKA (reference sequence). CDR3 DNA: TGCAGTGCTAGATGGGGGCCAGGGGAGCAGTTCTTC. This codes for CSARWGPGEQFF.

This clonotype was detected ten times or more. This chain uses TRBV18 with TRBJ2-3; 8 nucleotides align to TRBD1. Losses at the gene ends were 5 bases for V and 1 base for J; bases not matched to a gene: 2. Germline V gene sequence: CDR1 KGHSH, CDR2 LQKENI. The CDR3 is 14 amino acids. The CDR3 nucleotides read TGTGCCAGCTCAGGACAGGGACGCACAGATACGCAGTATTTT. Amino acids: CASSGQGRTDTQYF.